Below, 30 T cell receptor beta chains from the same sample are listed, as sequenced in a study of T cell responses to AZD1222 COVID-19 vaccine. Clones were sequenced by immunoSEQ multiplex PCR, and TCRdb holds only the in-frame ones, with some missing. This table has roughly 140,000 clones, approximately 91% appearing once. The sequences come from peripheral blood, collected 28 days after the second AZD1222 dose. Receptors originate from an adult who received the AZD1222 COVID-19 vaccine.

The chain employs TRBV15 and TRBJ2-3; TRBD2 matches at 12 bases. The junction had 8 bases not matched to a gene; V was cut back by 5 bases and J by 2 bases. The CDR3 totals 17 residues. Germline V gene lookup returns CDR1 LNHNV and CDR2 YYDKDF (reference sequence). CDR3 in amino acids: CATSLRLAGAFTDTQYF. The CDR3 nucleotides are TGTGCCACCAGCTTGCGACTAGCGGGGGCCTTCACAGATACGCAGTATTTT.

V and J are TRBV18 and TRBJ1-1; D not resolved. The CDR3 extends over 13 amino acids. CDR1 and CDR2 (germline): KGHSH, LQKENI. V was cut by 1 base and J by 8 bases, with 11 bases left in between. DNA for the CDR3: TGTGCCAGCTCACCACAGAACAGAAAAGAAGCTTTCTTT. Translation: CASSPQNRKEAFF.

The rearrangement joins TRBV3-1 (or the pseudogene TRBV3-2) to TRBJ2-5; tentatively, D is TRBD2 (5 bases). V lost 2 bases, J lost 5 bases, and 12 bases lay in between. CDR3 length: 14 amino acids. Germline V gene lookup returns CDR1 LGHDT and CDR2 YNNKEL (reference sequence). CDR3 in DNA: TGTGCCAGCAGCCAATCAACCCAGCGGGAGACCCAGTACTTC. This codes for CASSQSTQRETQYF.

The CDR3 DNA sequence: TGCGCCAGCAGCCCGGGACAGGCTTCCTACGAGCAGTACTTC. It specifies CASSPGQASYEQYF. This chain connects TRBV5-1 to TRBJ2-7, with 8 bases matching TRBD1. Trimming cost V 4 bases and J 1 base; bases outside gene matches: 4. The CDR3 spans 14 residues. In germline, CDR1 is SGHRS, CDR2 YFSETQ.

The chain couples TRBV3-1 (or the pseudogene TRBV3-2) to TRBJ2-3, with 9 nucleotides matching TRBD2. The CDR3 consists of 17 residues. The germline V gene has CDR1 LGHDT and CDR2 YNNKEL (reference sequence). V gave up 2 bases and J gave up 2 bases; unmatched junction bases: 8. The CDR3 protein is CASSQRWTSDNTDTQYF. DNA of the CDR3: TGTGCCAGCAGCCAAAGATGGACTAGCGATAACACAGATACGCAGTATTTT.

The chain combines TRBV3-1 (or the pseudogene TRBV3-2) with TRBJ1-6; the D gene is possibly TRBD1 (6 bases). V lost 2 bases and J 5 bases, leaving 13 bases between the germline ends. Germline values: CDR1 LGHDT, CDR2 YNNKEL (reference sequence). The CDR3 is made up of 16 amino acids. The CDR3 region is CASSQYSGVNNSPLHF. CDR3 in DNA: TGTGCCAGCAGCCAATATTCAGGGGTTAATAATTCACCCCTCCACTTT.

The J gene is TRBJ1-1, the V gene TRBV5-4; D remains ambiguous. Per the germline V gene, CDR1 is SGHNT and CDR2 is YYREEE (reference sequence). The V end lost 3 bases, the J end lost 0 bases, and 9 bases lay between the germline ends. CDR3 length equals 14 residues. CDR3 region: CASSSAGLNTEAFF. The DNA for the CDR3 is TGTGCCAGCAGCTCAGCGGGGTTGAACACTGAAGCTTTCTTT.

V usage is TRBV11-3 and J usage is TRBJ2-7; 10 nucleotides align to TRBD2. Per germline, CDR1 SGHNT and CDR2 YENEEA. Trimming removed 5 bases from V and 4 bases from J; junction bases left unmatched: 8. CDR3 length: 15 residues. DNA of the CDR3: TGTGCCAGCAGCCCCGGGGCTAGCGGGAGTTACGAGCAGTACTTC. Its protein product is CASSPGASGSYEQYF. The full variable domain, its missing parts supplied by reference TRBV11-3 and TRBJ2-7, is EAGVVQSPRYKIIEKKQPVAFWCNPISGHNTLYWYLQNLGQGPELLIRYENEEAVDDSQLPKDRFSAERLKGVDSTLKIQPAELGDSAVYLCASSPGASGSYEQYFGPGTRLTVT.

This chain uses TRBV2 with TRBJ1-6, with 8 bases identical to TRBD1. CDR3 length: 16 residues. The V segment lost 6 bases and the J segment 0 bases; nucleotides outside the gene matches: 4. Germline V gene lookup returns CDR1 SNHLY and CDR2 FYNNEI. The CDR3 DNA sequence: TGTGCCAGCAGGTTGGACAGGGACTCCTATAATTCACCCCTCCACTTT. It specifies CASRLDRDSYNSPLHF.

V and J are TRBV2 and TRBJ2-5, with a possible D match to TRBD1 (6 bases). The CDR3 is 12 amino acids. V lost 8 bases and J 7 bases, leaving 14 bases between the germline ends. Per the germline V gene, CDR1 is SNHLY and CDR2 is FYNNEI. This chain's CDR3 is CASYREKGTQYF. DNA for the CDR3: TGTGCCAGCTACAGGGAAAAGGGGACCCAGTACTTC.

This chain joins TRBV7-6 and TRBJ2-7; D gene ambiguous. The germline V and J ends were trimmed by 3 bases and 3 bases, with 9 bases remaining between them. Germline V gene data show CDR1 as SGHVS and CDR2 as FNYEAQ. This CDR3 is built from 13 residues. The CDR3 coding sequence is TGTGCCAGCAGCTTGAATAAGAACTACGAGCAGTACTTC. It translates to CASSLNKNYEQYF.

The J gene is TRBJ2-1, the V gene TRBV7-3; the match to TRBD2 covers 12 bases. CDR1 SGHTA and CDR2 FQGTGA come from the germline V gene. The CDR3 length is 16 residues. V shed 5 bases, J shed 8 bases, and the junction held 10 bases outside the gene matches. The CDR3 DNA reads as TGTGCCAGCAGCCGTCAGACTAGCGGGGGTTCAGATGAGCAGTTCTTC. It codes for CASSRQTSGGSDEQFF.

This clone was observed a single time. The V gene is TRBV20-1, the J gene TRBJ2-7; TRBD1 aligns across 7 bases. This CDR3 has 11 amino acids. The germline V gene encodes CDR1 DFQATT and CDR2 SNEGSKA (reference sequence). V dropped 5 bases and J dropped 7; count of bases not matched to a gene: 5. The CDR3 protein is CSASQGKEQYF. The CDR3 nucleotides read TGCAGTGCTTCACAGGGGAAAGAGCAGTACTTC.

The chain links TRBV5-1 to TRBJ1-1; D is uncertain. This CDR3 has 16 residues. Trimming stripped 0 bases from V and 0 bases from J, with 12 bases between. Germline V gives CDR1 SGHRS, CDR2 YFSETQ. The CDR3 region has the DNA TGCGCCAGCAGCTTGGAGGGCAGTACCATGAACACTGAAGCTTTCTTT. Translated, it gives CASSLEGSTMNTEAFF. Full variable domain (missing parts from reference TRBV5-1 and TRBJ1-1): KAGVTQTPRYLIKTRGQQVTLSCSPISGHRSVSWYQQTPGQGLQFLFEYFSETQRNKGNFPGRFSGRQFSNSRSEMNVSTLELGDSALYLCASSLEGSTMNTEAFFGQGTRLTVV.

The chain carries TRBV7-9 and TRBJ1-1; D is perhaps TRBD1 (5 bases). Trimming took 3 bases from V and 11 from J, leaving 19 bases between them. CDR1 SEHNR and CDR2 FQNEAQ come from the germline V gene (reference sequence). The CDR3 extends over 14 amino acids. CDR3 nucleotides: TGTGCCAGCAGCTTCGGACGGACATTGGTTGGGGCTTTCTTT. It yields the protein CASSFGRTLVGAFF.

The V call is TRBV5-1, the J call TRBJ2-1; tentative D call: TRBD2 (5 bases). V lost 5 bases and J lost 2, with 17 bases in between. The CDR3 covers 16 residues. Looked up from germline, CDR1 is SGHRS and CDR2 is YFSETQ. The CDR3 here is CASSLAVEVPYNEQFF. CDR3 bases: TGCGCCAGCAGTCTGGCAGTGGAGGTTCCCTACAATGAGCAGTTCTTC.

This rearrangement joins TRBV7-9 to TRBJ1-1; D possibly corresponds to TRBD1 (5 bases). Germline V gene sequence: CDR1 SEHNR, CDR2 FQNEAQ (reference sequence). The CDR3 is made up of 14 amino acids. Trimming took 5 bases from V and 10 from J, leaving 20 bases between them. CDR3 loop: CASSRGQTSRGAFF. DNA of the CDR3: TGTGCCAGCAGCCGAGGCCAGACGAGTAGGGGAGCTTTCTTT. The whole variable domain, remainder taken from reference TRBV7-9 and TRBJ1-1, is DTGVSQNPRHKITKRGQNVTFRCDPISEHNRLYWYRQTLGQGPEFLTYFQNEAQLEKSRLLSDRFSAERPKGSFSTLEIQRTEQGDSAMYLCASSRGQTSRGAFFGQGTRLTVV.

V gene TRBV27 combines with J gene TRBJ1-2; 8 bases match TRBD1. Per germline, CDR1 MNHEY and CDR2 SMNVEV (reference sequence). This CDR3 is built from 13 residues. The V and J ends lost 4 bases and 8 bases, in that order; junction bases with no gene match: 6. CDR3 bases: TGTGCCAGCAGTTCCACAGGGACAGGAGGCTACACCTTC. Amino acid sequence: CASSSTGTGGYTF.

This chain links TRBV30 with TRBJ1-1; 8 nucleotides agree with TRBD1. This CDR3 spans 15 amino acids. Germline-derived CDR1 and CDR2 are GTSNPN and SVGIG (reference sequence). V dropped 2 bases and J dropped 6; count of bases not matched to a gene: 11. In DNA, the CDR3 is TGTGCCTGGAGTATTCGGACAGGGCAGAAGTCTGAAGCTTTCTTT. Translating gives CAWSIRTGQKSEAFF. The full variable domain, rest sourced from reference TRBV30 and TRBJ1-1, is SQTIHQWPATLVQPVGSPLSLECTVEGTSNPNLYWYRQAAGRGLQLLFYSVGIGQISSEVPQNLSASRPQDRQFILSSKKLLLSDSGFYLCAWSIRTGQKSEAFFGQGTRLTVV.

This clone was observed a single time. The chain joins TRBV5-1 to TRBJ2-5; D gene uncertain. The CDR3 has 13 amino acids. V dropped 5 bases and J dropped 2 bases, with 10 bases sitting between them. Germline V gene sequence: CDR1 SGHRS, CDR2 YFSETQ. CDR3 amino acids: CASSRALQETQYF. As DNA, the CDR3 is TGCGCCAGCAGTCGGGCTCTTCAAGAGACCCAGTACTTC.

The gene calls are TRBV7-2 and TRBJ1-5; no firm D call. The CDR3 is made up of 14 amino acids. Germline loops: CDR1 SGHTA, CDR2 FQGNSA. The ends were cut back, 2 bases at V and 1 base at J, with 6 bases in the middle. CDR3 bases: TGTGCCAGCAGCTTATACGGAAGCAATCAGCCCCAGCATTTT. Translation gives CASSLYGSNQPQHF.

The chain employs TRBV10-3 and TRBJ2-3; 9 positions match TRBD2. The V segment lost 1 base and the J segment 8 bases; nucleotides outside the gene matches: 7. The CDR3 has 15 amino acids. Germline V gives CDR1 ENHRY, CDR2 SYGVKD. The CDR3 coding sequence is TGTGCCATCAGTGAGTTAGCGGGAGCCGGGGGTACGCAGTATTTT. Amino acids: CAISELAGAGGTQYF.

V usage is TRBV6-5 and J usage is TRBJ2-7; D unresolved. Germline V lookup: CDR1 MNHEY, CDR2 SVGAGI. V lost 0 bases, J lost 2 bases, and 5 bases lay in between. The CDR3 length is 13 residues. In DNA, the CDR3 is TGTGCCAGCAGTTACTCGTCTGCCTACGAGCAGTACTTC. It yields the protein CASSYSSAYEQYF.

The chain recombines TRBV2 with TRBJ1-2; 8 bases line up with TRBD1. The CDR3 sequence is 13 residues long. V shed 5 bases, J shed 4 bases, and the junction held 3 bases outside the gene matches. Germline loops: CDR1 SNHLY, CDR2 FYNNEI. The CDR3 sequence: CASSRTGTYGYTF. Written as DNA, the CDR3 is TGTGCCAGCAGTCGGACAGGGACCTATGGCTACACCTTC.

DNA of the CDR3: TGTGCCAGCAGTGAAACGAGGGGACTAGATGGCTACACCTTC. This sequence encodes CASSETRGLDGYTF. The chain recombines TRBV6-1 with TRBJ1-2; a weak D match, TRBD1 (5 bases). The CDR3 length is 14 residues. CDR1 and CDR2 from the germline V gene are MNHNS and SASEGT. The V gene lost 2 bases and the J gene lost 6 bases, with 13 bases spanning the gap.

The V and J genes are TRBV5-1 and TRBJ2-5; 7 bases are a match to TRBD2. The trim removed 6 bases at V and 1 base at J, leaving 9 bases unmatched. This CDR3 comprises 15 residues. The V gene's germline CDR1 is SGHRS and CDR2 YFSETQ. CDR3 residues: CASMYSLASQETQYF. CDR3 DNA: TGCGCCAGCATGTACTCACTAGCGAGCCAAGAGACCCAGTACTTC.

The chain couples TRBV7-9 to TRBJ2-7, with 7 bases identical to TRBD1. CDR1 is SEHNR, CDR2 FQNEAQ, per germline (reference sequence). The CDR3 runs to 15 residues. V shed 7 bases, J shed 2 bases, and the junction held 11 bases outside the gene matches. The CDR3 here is CASTPPRQGTYEQYF. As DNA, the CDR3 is TGTGCCAGCACCCCTCCACGACAGGGAACCTACGAGCAGTACTTC.

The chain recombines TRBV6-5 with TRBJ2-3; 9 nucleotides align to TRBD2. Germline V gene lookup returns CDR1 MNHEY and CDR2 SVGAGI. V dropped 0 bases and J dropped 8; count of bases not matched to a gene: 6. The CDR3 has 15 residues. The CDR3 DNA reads TGTGCCAGCAGTTACTCTTTAGCGGGAGATGGTACGCAGTATTTT. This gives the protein CASSYSLAGDGTQYF.

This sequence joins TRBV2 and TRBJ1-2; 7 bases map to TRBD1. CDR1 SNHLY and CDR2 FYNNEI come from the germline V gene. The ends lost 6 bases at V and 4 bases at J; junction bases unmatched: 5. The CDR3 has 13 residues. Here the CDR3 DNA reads TGTGCCAGCAGCGCCGACAGGGTCTATGGCTACACCTTC. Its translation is CASSADRVYGYTF.

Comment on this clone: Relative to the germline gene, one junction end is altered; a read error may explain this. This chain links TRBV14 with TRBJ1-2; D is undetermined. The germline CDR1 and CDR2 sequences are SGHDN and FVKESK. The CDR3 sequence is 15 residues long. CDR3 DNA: TGTGTCAGCAGCCTAAAGTGGGTTGATGGGCAAGGCTACACCTTC. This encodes CVSSLKWVDGQGYTF.